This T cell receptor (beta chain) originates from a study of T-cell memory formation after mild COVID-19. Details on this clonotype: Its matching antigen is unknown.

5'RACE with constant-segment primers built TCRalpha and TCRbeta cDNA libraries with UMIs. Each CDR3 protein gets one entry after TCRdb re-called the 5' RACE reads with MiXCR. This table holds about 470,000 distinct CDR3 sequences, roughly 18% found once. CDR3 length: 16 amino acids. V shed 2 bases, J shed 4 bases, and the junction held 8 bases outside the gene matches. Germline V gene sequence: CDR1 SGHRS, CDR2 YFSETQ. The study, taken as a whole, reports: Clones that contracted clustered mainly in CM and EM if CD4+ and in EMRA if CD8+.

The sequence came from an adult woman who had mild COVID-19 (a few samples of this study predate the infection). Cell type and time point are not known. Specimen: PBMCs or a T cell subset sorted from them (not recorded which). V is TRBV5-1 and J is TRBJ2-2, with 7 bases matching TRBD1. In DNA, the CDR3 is TGCGCCAGCAGCTTAAGAGGGGGCGCGGGCACCGGGGAGCTGTTTTTT. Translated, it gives CASSLRGGAGTGELFF. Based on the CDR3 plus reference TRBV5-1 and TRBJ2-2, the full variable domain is KAGVTQTPRYLIKTRGQQVTLSCSPISGHRSVSWYQQTPGQGLQFLFEYFSETQRNKGNFPGRFSGRQFSNSRSEMNVSTLELGDSALYLCASSLRGGAGTGELFFGEGSRLTVL.